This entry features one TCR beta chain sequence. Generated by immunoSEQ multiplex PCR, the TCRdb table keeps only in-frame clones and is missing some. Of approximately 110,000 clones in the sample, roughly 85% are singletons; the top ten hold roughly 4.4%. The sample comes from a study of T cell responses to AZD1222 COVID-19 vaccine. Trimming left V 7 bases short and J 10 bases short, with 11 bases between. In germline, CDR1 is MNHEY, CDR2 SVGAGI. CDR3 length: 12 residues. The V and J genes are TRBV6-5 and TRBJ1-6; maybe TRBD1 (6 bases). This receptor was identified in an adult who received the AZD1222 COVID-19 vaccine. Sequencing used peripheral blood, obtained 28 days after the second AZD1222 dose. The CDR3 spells CASNRAGSPLHF. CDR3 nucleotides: TGTGCCAGCAACAGGGCGGGCTCACCCCTCCACTTT.